This TCR beta chain stems from a study of T cell repertoires in cytomegalovirus infection. On the study more broadly: Public TCR beta signatures marked donors with CMV infection and the matching HLA.

MiXCR was run by TCRdb on the reads, yielding one entry per CDR3 protein. The table has under 250,000 distinct CDR3 sequences, about 5.9% seen once. Trimming stripped 5 bases from V and 6 bases from J, with 7 bases between. The germline CDR1 and CDR2 sequences are SGHVS and FNYEAQ. The CDR3 has 12 amino acids. The count of this clonotype is one. The sequence was obtained from a human donor in good health (CMV status not recorded). Some clones in this sample may be carry-over from other donors' samples. The J gene is TRBJ2-2, the V gene TRBV7-6; no clear D gene. Sequencing was performed on PBMCs. CDR3 amino acids: CASSRGAGELFF. CDR3 bases: TGTGCCAGCAGCCGAGGCGCCGGGGAGCTGTTTTTT.